This T cell receptor beta chain was captured in a study of T cell clonotyping in hematopoietic cell transplantation (TCRdb year 2021). For context, the study as a whole: Recipient samples taken before transplant were obtained following cytoreduction. A total of 120 to 150 blood samples were gathered in the study from fewer than 40 consecutive transplant recipients along with their related donors. Patient recruitment ran from late 2015 to January 2017, and follow-up continued until late 2020 or death.

Overall study outcomes, separate from this receptor: Inverse Simpson Index values from donors and from recipients before transplant predicted broader TCR repertoire diversity after transplant. After transplant, TCR diversity in recipients dropped, and pathologically expanded clonotypes climbed progressively between day 30 and day 180. Just a small fraction of recipient repertoires overlapped with donor repertoires, and more than 97% appeared de novo at the given depth. Sample size was limited, and cells were not sorted, so CD4 and CD8 repertoire contributions could not be separated.

Concerning this clone: Its antigen is unknown. No much larger clone exists at a distance of one base, and base qualities are not known.

The intended sense of this specimen's time point label: recipient sample about 28 days before transplant, after cytoreduction. Blood from recipients was drawn about 28 days before transplant and again at days 30, 100 and 180 after transplant. Nuclei Lysis Solution was used to extract genomic DNA from fresh or cryopreserved unfractionated peripheral blood mononuclear cells. The immunoSEQ assay, a bias-controlled multiplex PCR with V- and J-specific primers, was used to amplify TCR beta CDR3 regions from genomic DNA. A second PCR step added a proprietary barcode and Illumina adapter sequences to the CDR3 amplicons. An Illumina MiSeq instrument was used for sequencing of the CDR3 libraries. Under the source paper's analysis protocol: Export and quality control were handled in immunoSEQ Analyzer 3.0, while downstream analyses relied on R Bioconductor and Immunarch. Repertoire metrics were calculated using only productive rearrangements within the normalized downsampled data set. Pathologically expanded clonotypes were defined as those larger than 5 templates in the normalized cohort. The Inverse Simpson Index was used to measure repertoire diversity. CMV-specificity analyses were carried out on the non-normalized data set to capture all clonotypes. TCRdb holds this immuneACCESS table with in-frame rearrangements only. Some clones are missing; in checked studies, unresolved V genes explain under half, and the rest has no known cause. The D gene and trimming were derived from the DNA, and the V and J assignments and clone size from that table. Within this sample are approximately 9,000 clones, with under 85% of them counted one time only. Of the sample, around 33% falls within the top ten clones.

The TCR comes from a man between 60 and 70 years old with acute myeloid leukemia. Some clones in this sample may be carry-over from other donors' samples. The input for sequencing was peripheral blood mononuclear cells, taken before stem cell transplant.

The CDR3 protein sequence reads: CASSYSSQGAYNEQFF. The DNA reads as follows: TGTGCCAGCAGTTACTCGAGTCAGGGGGCCTACAATGAGCAGTTCTTC. In this chain, TRBV6-5 is recombined with TRBJ2-1; 7 bases in the junction line up with TRBD1. Per the germline V gene, MNHEY is the CDR1 and SVGAGI is the CDR2. V loses 0 bases at its end and J loses 2 bases; junction bases beyond the gene matches: 4. From its cysteine to its phenylalanine, the CDR3 spans 16 amino acids. The kept DNA is CDR3 alone, 48 bases in frame from the first base.